The entry below gives a single TCR beta chain sequence along with its context. Its antigen is currently unknown. Blood was drawn once from each donor into heparinised tubes. The draws averaged roughly 120 mL. Sort purity for all populations was recorded as exceeding 98%. The data are from a study of beta chain features in type 1 diabetes. Reverse transcription of all isolated RNA meant that expressed TCRB transcripts were sequenced. Clones were sequenced by immunoSEQ multiplex PCR, and TCRdb holds only the in-frame ones, with some missing. The sample yields more than 550,000 clones, around 15% seen once. The study's findings and limits: Among all four CD4+ subsets, Type 1 diabetes patients had TCRB CDR3s that were moderately but significantly shorter.

The sequenced sample was naive CD4+ T cells from blood. This TCR came from a man aged 18 to 29 with type 1 diabetes.

CDR3 region: CATRGLSGGTEAFF. The CDR3 DNA reads as TGTGCCACGAGGGGACTGAGTGGTGGCACTGAAGCTTTCTTT. The V gene is TRBV6-6, the J gene TRBJ1-1; a weak D match, TRBD1 (5 bases). Trimming stripped 10 bases from V and 4 bases from J, with 19 bases between. CDR3 size: 14 residues. CDR1 and CDR2 from the germline V gene are MNHNY and SVGAGI (reference sequence).